The T cell receptor beta chain under discussion was sequenced for a study of Ad26.COV2.S vaccination and SARS-CoV-2 variants. Overall study context: Intramuscularly, Ad26.COV2.S was given either once or twice, 56 days apart. Study conclusions and caveats: TCR breadth and depth analyses may have underestimated total T cell responses. Breadth measured for non-spike TCRs was similar across vaccine and placebo recipients.

Sample treatment: about 20 received Ad26.COV2.S at low or high dose, single or two shots; 5 received placebo; per-sample allocation not given. Samples came from day 63 after the first vaccine or placebo injection. In the vaccine, an Ad26 vector expressed the SARS-CoV-2 spike of the Wuhan strain. V was clipped by 4 bases and J by 4 bases, with 20 bases between them. Germline lookup yields CDR1 SGHNT and CDR2 YYREEE (reference sequence). The CDR3 length is 16 residues. With regard to this clone: Its antigen is undetermined.

Produced via immunoSEQ multiplex PCR; TCRdb's table is partial and in-frame only. The table lists around 320,000 clones, about 86% of them singletons. The sequences come from peripheral blood, collected in a trial of Ad26.COV2.S vaccine versus placebo. The clonotype originates from a person aged 18-65 years who received the Ad26.COV2.S COVID-19 vaccine or a placebo. The genes are TRBV5-4 and TRBJ1-2, with D uncertain. The CDR3 loop is CASSPESAGGFYGYTF. In DNA form, the CDR3 reads TGTGCCAGCAGCCCCGAGTCCGCCGGTGGGTTCTATGGCTACACCTTC. The whole variable domain, remainder taken from reference TRBV5-4 and TRBJ1-2, is ETGVTQSPTHLIKTRGQQVTLRCSSQSGHNTVSWYQQALGQGPQFIFQYYREEENGRGNFPPRFSGLQFPNYSSELNVNALELDDSALYLCASSPESAGGFYGYTFGSGTRLTVV.